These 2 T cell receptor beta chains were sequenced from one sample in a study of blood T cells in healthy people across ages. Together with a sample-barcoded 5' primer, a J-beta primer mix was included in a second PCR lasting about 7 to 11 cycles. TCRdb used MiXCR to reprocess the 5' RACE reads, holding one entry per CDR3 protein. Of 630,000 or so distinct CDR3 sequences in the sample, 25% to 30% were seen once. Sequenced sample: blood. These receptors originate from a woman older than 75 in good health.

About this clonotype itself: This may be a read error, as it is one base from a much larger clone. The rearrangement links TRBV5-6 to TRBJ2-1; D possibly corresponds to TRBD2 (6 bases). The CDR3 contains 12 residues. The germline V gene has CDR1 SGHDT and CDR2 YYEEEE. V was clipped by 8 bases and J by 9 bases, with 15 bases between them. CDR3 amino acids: CASKGVGGEQFF. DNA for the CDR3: TGTGCCAGTAAGGGTGTGGGGGGTGAGCAGTTCTTC.

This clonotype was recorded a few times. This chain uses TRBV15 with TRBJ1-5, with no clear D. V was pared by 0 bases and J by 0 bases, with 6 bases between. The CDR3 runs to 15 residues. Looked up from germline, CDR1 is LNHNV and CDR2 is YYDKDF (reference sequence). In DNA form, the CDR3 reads TGTGCCACCAGCAGAGAATATTATAGCAATCAGCCCCAGCATTTT. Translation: CATSREYYSNQPQHF.